The 32 T cell receptor beta chains below come from one sample, sequenced in a study of blood T cell repertoires in COVID-19. The table came from immunoSEQ multiplex PCR; TCRdb's copy has only in-frame clones and leaves some out. The profile shows about 130,000 clones, roughly 89% of them singletons. Sequencing used PBMCs or T cells enriched from blood (not recorded which). These receptors all stem from a man aged 45-65 years who had recovered from COVID-19.

The J gene is TRBJ2-3, the V gene TRBV9; 9 bases are shared with TRBD2. V dropped 4 bases and J dropped 5; count of bases not matched to a gene: 11. Germline loops: CDR1 SGDLS, CDR2 YYNGEE. This CDR3 is 16 amino acids long. The CDR3 spells CASSPPGTSQVDTQYF. CDR3 in DNA: TGTGCCAGCAGCCCCCCCGGGACTAGCCAGGTAGATACGCAGTATTTT.

The CDR3 region is CASSLGALSSYNSPLHF. The CDR3 region has the DNA TGTGCCAGCAGCTTAGGTGCCCTGAGCTCCTATAATTCACCCCTCCACTTT. The chain recombines TRBV7-8 with TRBJ1-6, with no clear D. The CDR3 sequence is 17 residues long. V gave up 1 base and J gave up 0 bases, with 10 bases separating them. Germline V lookup: CDR1 SGHVS, CDR2 FQNEAQ.

The V call is TRBV7-2, the J call TRBJ1-1; possibly TRBD1 for D (6 bases). From germline, CDR1 is SGHTA and CDR2 FQGNSA. The CDR3 consists of 15 residues. Trimming stripped 3 bases from V and 1 base from J, with 12 bases between. The CDR3 sequence: CASSFQPTGNTEAFF. As DNA, the CDR3 is TGTGCCAGCAGCTTCCAACCGACAGGGAACACTGAAGCTTTCTTT.

This chain joins TRBV6-2 or TRBV6-3 and TRBJ2-7; 7 bases are shared with TRBD1. This CDR3 comprises 15 residues. The germline V gene encodes CDR1 MNHEY and CDR2 SVGEGT. After removal of 4 bases from V and 0 bases from J, the junction contained 6 bases not matched to a gene. CDR3 loop: CASSSTDRSSYEQYF. Written as DNA, the CDR3 is TGTGCCAGCAGTTCCACGGACAGGAGCTCCTACGAGCAGTACTTC.

The chain uses TRBV4-3 and TRBJ2-2; 8 nucleotides align to TRBD2. From germline, CDR1 is LGHNA and CDR2 YSLEER. The ends lost 2 bases at V and 2 bases at J; junction bases unmatched: 4. The CDR3 runs to 16 residues. The CDR3, as DNA: TGCGCCAGCAGCCAACCGCGGGGGGATAACACCGGGGAGCTGTTTTTT. The encoded protein is CASSQPRGDNTGELFF.

Regarding this clone: Other DNA sequences in the sample encode the same CDR3. The gene calls are TRBV18 and TRBJ1-5; the match to TRBD1 covers 9 bases. This CDR3 is 15 amino acids long. V shed 6 bases and J 4 bases; nucleotides not matched to a gene: 7. Germline V lookup: CDR1 KGHSH, CDR2 LQKENI. The CDR3 region is CASSPGQGGNQPQHF. The CDR3 DNA reads TGTGCCAGCTCGCCGGGACAGGGAGGAAATCAGCCCCAGCATTTT.

This chain links TRBV21-1 with TRBJ1-5; TRBD1 is the table's D call, not checked against the DNA. TRBV21-1 is assigned pseudogene status. The length of the CDR3 is 18 residues. CDR3 amino acids: CASSKGGTECHSNQPQHF. For the CDR3, the DNA is TGTGCCAGCAGCAAAGGCGGGACAGAGTGCCATAGCAATCAGCCCCAGCATTTT.

The rearrangement links TRBV18 to TRBJ1-3; 7 positions match TRBD1. The germline V gene has CDR1 KGHSH and CDR2 LQKENI. There are 15 residues in the CDR3. V shed 4 bases and J 0 bases; nucleotides not matched to a gene: 3. Here the CDR3 reads CASSQQGSSGNTIYF. Written as DNA, the CDR3 is TGTGCCAGCTCACAACAGGGGTCCTCTGGAAACACCATATATTTT.

The rearrangement links TRBV6-2 or TRBV6-3 to TRBJ2-3; D ambiguous. Germline V lookup: CDR1 MNHEY, CDR2 SVGEGT. With 5 bases removed from V and 0 bases from J, the gap between germline ends came to 15 bases. The CDR3 loop spans 16 amino acids. This chain's CDR3 is CASSVNSGISTDTQYF. The CDR3 DNA sequence: TGTGCCAGCAGTGTTAATTCGGGTATAAGCACAGATACGCAGTATTTT.

V and J are TRBV7-8 and TRBJ1-2; 10 nucleotides agree with TRBD1. The length of the CDR3 is 16 residues. The V and J ends lost 5 bases and 4 bases, in that order; junction bases with no gene match: 10. In germline, CDR1 is SGHVS, CDR2 FQNEAQ. The CDR3 reads CASSLTGQGGVYGYTF. CDR3 in DNA: TGTGCCAGCAGCCTTACTGGACAGGGGGGAGTCTATGGCTACACCTTC. Variable domain in full (rest from reference TRBV7-8 and TRBJ1-2): GAGVSQSPRYKVAKRGQDVALRCDPISGHVSLFWYQQALGQGPEFLTYFQNEAQLDKSGLPSDRFFAERPEGSVSTLKIQRTQQEDSAVYLCASSLTGQGGVYGYTFGSGTRLTVV.

This sequence joins TRBV3-1 (or the pseudogene TRBV3-2) and TRBJ1-2; 8 bases align to TRBD1. V was clipped by 4 bases and J by 6 bases; unmatched bases: 10. CDR1 and CDR2 (germline): LGHDT, YNNKEL (reference sequence). This CDR3 has 15 residues. CDR3 protein: CASSPRQGLEDGYTF. CDR3 sequence (DNA): TGTGCCAGCAGCCCGAGACAGGGGTTAGAGGATGGCTACACCTTC.

The rearrangement uses TRBV5-1 and TRBJ2-1, with D unresolved. The CDR3 is 14 residues long. V was clipped by 0 bases and J by 6 bases, with 10 bases between them. Germline V CDR1 and CDR2: SGHRS, YFSETQ. This CDR3 is CASSLALPPNEQFF. Written as DNA, the CDR3 is TGCGCCAGCAGCTTGGCCCTCCCTCCCAATGAGCAGTTCTTC.

CDR3 protein: CASSRTGGDQPQHF. As DNA, the CDR3 is TGTGCCAGCAGCCGGACAGGGGGTGATCAGCCCCAGCATTTT. The rearrangement joins TRBV6-5 to TRBJ1-5; 10 bases are a match to TRBD1. CDR1 is MNHEY, CDR2 SVGAGI, per germline. The CDR3 has 14 residues. The trim removed 6 bases at V and 5 bases at J, leaving 4 bases unmatched.

This sequence joins TRBV5-8 and TRBJ1-2; D unclear. The CDR3 covers 14 residues. The V gene's germline CDR1 is SGHTS and CDR2 YDEGEE. V was shortened by 2 bases and J by 4 bases, with 12 bases between the two germline ends. This CDR3 reads CASSFGGMLYGYTF. The DNA of the CDR3 is TGTGCCAGCAGCTTCGGAGGGATGCTCTATGGCTACACCTTC.

The chain combines TRBV12-3 or TRBV12-4 with TRBJ2-2; no clear D gene. With 1 base removed from V and 4 bases from J, the gap between germline ends came to 4 bases. The CDR3 runs 13 residues. The CDR3 DNA sequence: TGTGCCAGCAGTTTAGGGCTCACCGGGGAGCTGTTTTTT. Encoded protein: CASSLGLTGELFF.

This clone was counted only a few times. This sequence joins TRBV4-3 and TRBJ1-2; no firm D call. There are 12 residues in the CDR3. The ends were cut back, 3 bases at V and 10 bases at J, with 12 bases in the middle. Germline V CDR1 and CDR2: LGHNA, YSLEER. CDR3 loop: CASSHGRAVYTF. The CDR3 DNA reads TGCGCCAGCAGCCATGGGAGGGCCGTCTACACCTTC.

The CDR3 DNA reads as TGTGCCAGCAGTTTGGATGGGCAGGGGTTTGTATGGACTGAAGCTTTCTTT. Its protein product is CASSLDGQGFVWTEAFF. The rearrangement joins TRBV28 to TRBJ1-1, with TRBD1 as a possible D gene (6 bases). The V end was cut by 3 bases, the J end by 5 bases, with 22 bases between. The CDR3 sequence is 17 residues long. Germline-derived CDR1 and CDR2 are MDHEN and SYDVKM.

The CDR3 DNA is TGTGCCAGCAGTTACAGCAGGGGCCCGGCGGAAGCTTTCTTT. Protein: CASSYSRGPAEAFF. The gene calls are TRBV6-5 and TRBJ1-1; possible D gene TRBD1, 6 bases. The V gene's germline CDR1 is MNHEY and CDR2 SVGAGI. V gave up 2 bases and J gave up 8 bases, with 15 bases separating them. The CDR3 runs to 14 residues.

V and J are TRBV5-5 and TRBJ1-5; unclear D gene. Trimming took 0 bases from V and 4 from J, leaving 5 bases between them. The CDR3 sequence is 13 residues long. CDR1 and CDR2 from the germline V gene are SGHKS and YYEKEE (reference sequence). The CDR3 sequence: CASSLDSNQPQHF. CDR3 bases: TGTGCCAGCAGCTTGGACAGTAATCAGCCCCAGCATTTT. The full variable domain, with the rest looked up from reference TRBV5-5 and TRBJ1-5, is DAGVTQSPTHLIKTRGQQVTLRCSPISGHKSVSWYQQVLGQGPQFIFQYYEKEERGRGNFPDRFSARQFPNYSSELNVNALLLGDSALYLCASSLDSNQPQHFGDGTRLSIL.

The rearrangement joins TRBV4-2 to TRBJ1-1; the D is unclear. The CDR3 loop spans 15 amino acids. CDR1 and CDR2 (germline): LGHNA, YNFKEQ. Deletions cut 0 bases from V and 3 bases from J, with 11 bases between. CDR3 nucleotides: TGTGCCAGCAGCCAAGACCGAACTGAGTACACTGAAGCTTTCTTT. Translating it yields CASSQDRTEYTEAFF.

The chain couples TRBV5-4 to TRBJ1-2, with 8 nucleotides matching TRBD1. V was clipped by 4 bases and J by 2 bases; unmatched bases: 4. Germline V CDR1 and CDR2: SGHNT, YYREEE (reference sequence). The CDR3 sequence is 14 residues long. The CDR3: CASSHRQGNYGYTF. Written as DNA, the CDR3 is TGTGCCAGCAGCCACAGACAGGGGAACTATGGCTACACCTTC.

J is TRBJ2-7 and V is TRBV3-1 (or the pseudogene TRBV3-2), with a tentative D call TRBD1 (5 bases). The length of the CDR3 is 13 residues. Trimming left V 7 bases short and J 6 bases short, with 16 bases between. Germline V gene data show CDR1 as LGHDT and CDR2 as YNNKEL (reference sequence). CDR3 nucleotide sequence: TGTGCCAGCACCAAAAGGGGTCTGAGCGAGCAGTACTTC. Encoded protein: CASTKRGLSEQYF.

This sequence joins TRBV15 and TRBJ2-4; 10 nucleotides match TRBD1. The germline CDR1 and CDR2 sequences are LNHNV and YYDKDF (reference sequence). CDR3 length: 21 residues. Unmatched junction bases numbered 14, after V lost 0 bases and J lost 0 bases. The CDR3 sequence: CATSRDPDDRGLYVAKNIQYF. The CDR3 DNA reads as TGTGCCACCAGCAGAGATCCCGATGACAGGGGGCTGTATGTAGCCAAAAACATTCAGTACTTC.

This clone was observed a few times. The chain has TRBV11-2 and TRBJ1-1; D call uncertain. The V and J ends lost 1 base and 4 bases respectively, with 4 bases between them. This CDR3 has 12 residues. Looked up from germline, CDR1 is SGHAT and CDR2 is FQNNGV. The CDR3 spells CASSLVGTEAFF. The CDR3 coding sequence is TGTGCCAGCAGCTTAGTCGGCACTGAAGCTTTCTTT.

The genes are TRBV7-2 and TRBJ1-2; D gene ambiguous. V shed 7 bases and J shed 2 bases, with 11 bases lying between them. This CDR3 region has 13 residues. From germline, CDR1 is SGHTA and CDR2 FQGNSA. CDR3 in DNA: TGTGCCAGCACCCCCGGTCGGAACTATGGCTACACCTTC. It translates to CASTPGRNYGYTF.

In this sample, this clone turned up once. The V gene is TRBV5-6, the J gene TRBJ1-4; 7 bases fit TRBD1. Germline assignment: CDR1 SGHDT and CDR2 YYEEEE. This CDR3 is built from 15 residues. The V segment lost 2 bases and the J segment 10 bases; nucleotides outside the gene matches: 11. CDR3 bases: TGTGCCAGCAGCTTTCCCCAACAGGGGCCTGGAAAACTGTTTTTT. As protein: CASSFPQQGPGKLFF.

J is TRBJ1-5 and V is TRBV24-1; TRBD1 is a possible D gene (6 bases). The CDR3 runs 16 residues. Germline CDR1 reads KGHDR; CDR2 reads SFDVKD. Trimming removed 3 bases from V and 2 bases from J, with 13 bases in between. For the CDR3, the DNA is TGTGCCACCAGTGATCACAGGGTAGGGGGCAATCAGCCCCAGCATTTT. Translating it yields CATSDHRVGGNQPQHF.

This rearrangement joins TRBV5-6 to TRBJ2-7; no reliable D call. CDR1 and CDR2 from the germline V gene are SGHDT and YYEEEE. This CDR3 region has 14 residues. With 4 bases removed from V and 3 bases from J, the gap between germline ends came to 14 bases. The CDR3 loop is CASSLRQGSYEQYF. Written as DNA, the CDR3 is TGTGCCAGCAGCCTCCGACAAGGAAGCTACGAGCAGTACTTC.

The chain carries TRBV5-1 and TRBJ2-3; TRBD2 agrees at 9 bases. Germline CDR1 is SGHRS and CDR2 is YFSETQ. The CDR3 sequence is 17 residues long. With V trimmed by 0 bases and J by 4 bases, 9 bases remained unmatched. The CDR3, as DNA: TGCGCCAGCAGCTTGGTGAGAGCGGGGGGCCCTCCAGATACGCAGTATTTT. Translated: CASSLVRAGGPPDTQYF.

CDR3 protein: CASSLEPRTGLTEAFF. The CDR3 DNA sequence: TGTGCCAGCAGCTTAGAACCAAGGACAGGGTTAACTGAAGCTTTCTTT. The chain carries TRBV7-2 and TRBJ1-1; 8 nucleotides align to TRBD1. The trim removed 1 base at V and 5 bases at J, leaving 9 bases unmatched. The CDR3 sequence is 16 residues long. Germline V gene lookup returns CDR1 SGHTA and CDR2 FQGNSA.

This clone was counted a single time. CDR3 amino acids: CASSPPTGGNEQFF. The DNA for the CDR3 is TGTGCCAGCTCACCACCGACAGGGGGCAATGAGCAGTTCTTC. This chain uses TRBV18 with TRBJ2-1; 9 nucleotides align to TRBD1. Germline V gene sequence: CDR1 KGHSH, CDR2 LQKENI. This CDR3 contains 14 residues. J gave up 6 bases and V 0 bases, and 0 bases lay outside the gene matches.

The J gene is TRBJ2-7, the V gene TRBV5-1; TRBD1 aligns across 9 bases. The CDR3 covers 13 residues. CDR1 SGHRS and CDR2 YFSETQ come from the germline V gene. V shed 0 bases, J shed 9 bases, and the junction held 4 bases outside the gene matches. The CDR3 is CASSLGDRDRQYF. The CDR3 DNA is TGCGCCAGCAGCTTGGGGGACAGGGATCGGCAGTACTTC.